This T cell receptor (beta chain) derives from a study of T-cell memory formation after mild COVID-19. Looking at the study overall: In these data, TCR clusters were largely donor specific. General study results and limits: Pre-infection memory showed some responding clones, and this suggested that cross-reactive memory joined. The main location of contracting CD4+ clones was CM and EM, and that of contracting CD8+ clones was EMRA.

TCR alpha and TCR beta cDNA libraries carrying sample barcodes and UMIs were produced by 5'RACE using constant-segment primers. TCRdb reprocessed the 5' RACE reads via MiXCR and lists one record per CDR3 protein. The sample contains some 310,000 distinct CDR3 sequences, 20% to 25% of which appear only once. In its sample, this clonotype was seen many times. No antigen is known for it. The germline CDR1 and CDR2 sequences are SGHDN and FVKESK. V trimming: 5 bases; J trimming: 5 bases; junction bases outside the gene matches: 4. This CDR3 is 13 amino acids long. This TCR derives from a man between 18 and 29 years old who had mild COVID-19 (a few samples of this study predate the infection). Cell type and time point are not known. The rearrangement joins TRBV14 to TRBJ1-1; 8 positions match TRBD1. Sequenced sample: PBMCs or a T cell subset sorted from them (not recorded which). In DNA form, the CDR3 reads TGTGCCAGCAGCGTACAGGGGGGTACTGAAGCTTTCTTT. It specifies CASSVQGGTEAFF.